A single TCR beta chain is shown here with its context. This CDR3 region has 15 residues. Germline assignment: CDR1 LNHNV and CDR2 YYDKDF (reference sequence). V dropped 3 bases and J dropped 3; count of bases not matched to a gene: 2. This record belongs to a study of blood T cell repertoires in COVID-19. Study-level information: The cDNA or gDNA used as material had been derived from T cells, B-cell-depleted T cells, or PBMCs.

Source study methods: Amplifying reference gene primers gave estimates of nucleated cell counts. The table came from immunoSEQ multiplex PCR; TCRdb's copy has only in-frame clones and leaves some out. The V and J calls and clone size come from that table; D and trimming were worked out from the DNA. The table includes 90,000 to 150,000 clones, roughly 91% detected once. The sequenced sample consisted of peripheral blood. This clonotype originated in a human donor with acute or convalescent COVID-19. The donor label of this sample is uncertain. The rearrangement uses TRBV15 and TRBJ2-1; 10 bases map to TRBD2. This CDR3 is CATSRTSGYYNEQFF. DNA of the CDR3: TGTGCCACCAGCAGGACTAGCGGGTACTACAATGAGCAGTTCTTC.